This TCR beta chain came from a study of shared clonotypes between healthy human individuals. Method: immunoSEQ multiplex PCR; TCRdb's copy keeps in-frame clones and lacks some. The repertoire holds almost 750,000 clones, with around 77% as singletons. V lost 10 bases to trimming and J lost 1 base; unmatched junction nucleotides: 5. The germline gives CDR1 MDHEN, CDR2 SYDVKM. The CDR3 contains 14 residues. Remarks on this clone: This CDR3 is also generated by other DNA sequences in the sample.

Sample: memory CD4+ T cells sorted from blood. Stated subset: CD45RA-negative fraction. V usage is TRBV28 and J usage is TRBJ1-5, with 9 nucleotides matching TRBD1. The source of this sequence is a woman in her 30s in good health. The CDR3 sequence is CATQDRGSNQPQHF. CDR3 DNA: TGTGCCACGCAAGACAGGGGGAGCAATCAGCCCCAGCATTTT.